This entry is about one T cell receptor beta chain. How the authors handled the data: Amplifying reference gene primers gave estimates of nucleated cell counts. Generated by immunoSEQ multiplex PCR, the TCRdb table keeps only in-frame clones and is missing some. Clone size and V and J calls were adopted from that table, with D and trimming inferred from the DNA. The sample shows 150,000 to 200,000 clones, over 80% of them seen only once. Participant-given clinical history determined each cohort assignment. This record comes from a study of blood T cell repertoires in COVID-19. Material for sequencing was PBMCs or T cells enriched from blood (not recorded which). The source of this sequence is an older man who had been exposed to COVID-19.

Written as DNA, the CDR3 is TGTGCCAGCAGTCTACTAGCGGGAGGCCAAAGGGATACGCAGTATTTT. Encoded protein: CASSLLAGGQRDTQYF. The J gene is TRBJ2-3, the V gene TRBV28; 12 bases match TRBD2. CDR3 length: 16 residues. The V and J ends lost 5 bases and 6 bases, in that order; junction bases with no gene match: 9. Germline V CDR1 and CDR2: MDHEN, SYDVKM.